This T cell receptor (beta chain) was found in a study of blood T cell repertoires in COVID-19. Trimming shortened V by 1 base and J by 6 bases, and 4 bases separated the two germline ends. The CDR3 spans 11 residues. This table comes from immunoSEQ multiplex PCR, and its TCRdb copy is limited to in-frame clones, with some not included. The repertoire has some 380,000 clones, about four fifths of them found once; the top ten carry roughly 1.2%. This clonotype originated in a human donor with acute or convalescent COVID-19. The donor label of this sample is uncertain. The chain combines TRBV12-3 or TRBV12-4 with TRBJ2-7; D is undetermined. The sequenced material came from peripheral blood. As DNA, the CDR3 is TGTGCCAGCAGTTTAGTCTCCGAGCAGTACTTC. This sequence encodes CASSLVSEQYF.